The clone carrying this T cell receptor beta chain was detected once. What it binds is not known. The repertoire was sequenced with immunoSEQ multiplex PCR; TCRdb's copy has only in-frame clones and lacks some. The sample records around 100,000 clones, 87% being singletons. CDR1 and CDR2 from the germline V gene are SGDLS and YYNGEE. V was pared by 0 bases and J by 3 bases, with 9 bases between. The CDR3 contains 15 residues. This sample was taken from a study of T cell responses to AZD1222 COVID-19 vaccine. Regarding the study as a whole: Possibly, clonal diversity was underestimated; donors were largely white British and included more females. Within unmutated variant regions lay the reported targets of nearly half of spike-specific TCRs. Repertoire sampling occurred only after the peak T cell response.

Material: peripheral blood, obtained on day 0 of AZD1222 vaccination. This sequence originates from an adult in good health. The chain combines TRBV9 with TRBJ1-4; D is possibly TRBD1 (5 bases). In DNA, the CDR3 is TGTGCCAGCAGCGTAGGAGACAGCGCTAATGAAAAACTGTTTTTT. This gives the protein CASSVGDSANEKLFF.